The 8 T cell receptor beta chains reported below all come from one sample, sequenced in a study of shared T cell receptors in the human thymus. Assay: immunoSEQ multiplex PCR; the TCRdb copy retains only in-frame clones and omits some. Counted here are more than 550,000 clones, 70% to 90% occurring once; the ten biggest clones make up roughly 0.0089%. These data were also reused for a study on human thymus T cells.

The sample was thymocytes. All receptors derive from a boy under three years old with a congenital heart defect.

This sequence joins TRBV6-1 and TRBJ2-7; D unclear. V lost 1 base and J 3 bases, leaving 13 bases between the germline ends. The CDR3 length is 15 residues. Per the germline V gene, CDR1 is MNHNS and CDR2 is SASEGT. The CDR3 region is CASSEGSFPFYEQYF. The CDR3 coding sequence is TGTGCCAGCAGTGAAGGTAGTTTTCCATTCTACGAGCAGTACTTC.

The V call is TRBV25-1, the J call TRBJ1-4; a possible D gene is TRBD1 (5 bases). The CDR3 has 15 residues. Germline CDR1 and CDR2: MGHDK and SYGVNS. Trimming removed 4 bases from V and 2 bases from J, with 11 bases in between. The DNA for the CDR3 is TGTGCCAGCAGTGCCCGGACACCTACTAATGAAAAACTGTTTTTT. Amino acids: CASSARTPTNEKLFF.

This chain joins TRBV19 and TRBJ1-4; D uncertain. Trimming left V 5 bases short and J 7 bases short, with 20 bases between. The V gene's germline CDR1 is LNHDA and CDR2 SQIVND (reference sequence). The CDR3 has 16 amino acids. CDR3 sequence (DNA): TGTGCCAGTAGTCCCATTCGGGCGGAGAGCGGTGAAAAACTGTTTTTT. This encodes CASSPIRAESGEKLFF.

The chain recombines TRBV4-3 with TRBJ2-7; TRBD2 matches 7 bases. After removal of 4 bases from V and 6 bases from J, the junction contained 12 bases not matched to a gene. CDR1 and CDR2 from the germline V gene are LGHNA and YSLEER. There are 15 residues in the CDR3. CDR3 region: CASSLILTSRSEQYF. The CDR3 region has the DNA TGCGCCAGCAGCCTCATCTTGACTAGCAGGAGCGAGCAGTACTTC.

The sample holds one count of this clone. The chain couples TRBV15 to TRBJ1-2; tentatively, D is TRBD1 (6 bases). The germline V gene encodes CDR1 LNHNV and CDR2 YYDKDF (reference sequence). V lost 5 bases and J lost 5, with 18 bases in between. The CDR3 is 15 residues long. CDR3 DNA: TGTGCCACCAGCCCCGGGCCTGGGGGCAGGTATGGCTACACCTTC. It is translated as CATSPGPGGRYGYTF.

The CDR3 reads CASSLTGLAGTGELFF. Written as DNA, the CDR3 is TGTGCCAGCAGCTTAACGGGGCTAGCGGGAACCGGGGAGCTGTTTTTT. The chain couples TRBV7-9 to TRBJ2-2; TRBD2 matches at 9 bases. Germline trimming cut 2 bases from V and 5 bases from J; bases unmatched to any gene: 6. The germline gives CDR1 SEHNR, CDR2 FQNEAQ (reference sequence). The CDR3 has 16 amino acids. Full variable domain (remainder filled in from reference TRBV7-9 and TRBJ2-2): DTGVSQNPRHKITKRGQNVTFRCDPISEHNRLYWYRQTLGQGPEFLTYFQNEAQLEKSRLLSDRFSAERPKGSFSTLEIQRTEQGDSAMYLCASSLTGLAGTGELFFGEGSRLTVL.

J is TRBJ1-2 and V is TRBV28, with a possible D match to TRBD1 (6 bases). Germline CDR1 and CDR2: MDHEN and SYDVKM. Trimming shortened V by 3 bases and J by 6 bases, and 26 bases separated the two germline ends. This CDR3 is 18 amino acids long. The CDR3 here is CASSFSPGTTQTYDGYTF. The CDR3 region has the DNA TGTGCCAGCAGTTTTTCCCCGGGGACAACCCAGACTTACGATGGCTACACCTTC.

This chain connects TRBV11-2 to TRBJ2-3; tentative D call: TRBD2 (5 bases). The CDR3 consists of 16 residues. The germline V gene has CDR1 SGHAT and CDR2 FQNNGV. V lost 0 bases and J lost 1, with 11 bases in between. CDR3 DNA: TGTGCCAGCAGCTTAGATTCGGGGTTGGGCACAGATACGCAGTATTTT. Amino acid sequence: CASSLDSGLGTDTQYF. Drawing the rest from reference TRBV11-2 and TRBJ2-3, the complete variable domain is EAGVAQSPRYKIIEKRQSVAFWCNPISGHATLYWYQQILGQGPKLLIQFQNNGVVDDSQLPKDRFSAERLKGVDSTLKIQPAKLEDSAVYLCASSLDSGLGTDTQYFGPGTRLTVL.